These T cell receptor beta chains were read from a single sample in a study of human T cells and chemical hapten exposure. TCRdb passed the RACE reads through MiXCR, listing each CDR3 protein once. The sample consists of about 270,000 distinct CDR3 sequences, around 7.7% of them appearing once. The starting material was whole blood, obtained in connection with sensitization to the hapten diphenylcyclopropenone (DPC). The receptors originated from a man aged 18 to 35 with alopecia areata. Some clones in this sample may be carry-over from other donors' samples. CDR3s include the opening cysteine and the closing phenylalanine or tryptophan. Fields, in order: CDR3 protein, CDR3 DNA, J gene, clone size, D gene, V gene. A D gene is named only where the DNA matches it firmly. Clone size is not always given. Where it is, it says once, few, many or a class for expanded clones.

CASSVGQELNTEAFF | TGTGCCAGCAGCGTGGGACAGGAATTGAACACTGAAGCTTTCTTT | TRBJ1-1 | many | TRBD1 | TRBV11-1
CAITATGSEAFF | TGTGCCATCACAGCGACAGGGAGCGAAGCTTTCTTT | TRBJ1-1 | few | TRBD1 | TRBV10-3
CASSYSNRNTGELFF | TGTGCCAGCAGTTACTCCAACAGGAACACCGGGGAGCTGTTTTTT | TRBJ2-2 | - | - | TRBV6-5
CASSFSTGALKGYTF | TGTGCCAGCAGTTTCTCAACAGGGGCACTTAAGGGCTACACCTTC | TRBJ1-2 | few | TRBD1 | TRBV27
CASSQERPPRDGHYEQYF | TGCGCCAGCAGCCAGGAAAGACCACCCCGGGACGGGCACTACGAGCAGTACTTC | TRBJ2-7 | - | - | TRBV4-3
CASSPGTGGVSYEQYF | TGTGCCAGCAGCCCAGGCACAGGGGGAGTATCCTACGAGCAGTACTTC | TRBJ2-7 | - | TRBD1 | TRBV7-6
CASHGLAQETQYF | TGTGCCAGCCACGGGCTAGCGCAAGAGACCCAGTACTTC | TRBJ2-5 | - | - | TRBV6-6
CASSQGEQGSAEAFF | TGCGCCAGCAGCCAAGGGGAACAGGGCAGCGCTGAAGCTTTCTTT | TRBJ1-1 | once | - | TRBV4-1
CASSLSLSTNEKLFF | TGTGCCAGCAGCTTATCACTGTCTACTAATGAAAAACTGTTTTTT | TRBJ1-4 | few | - | TRBV7-9
CASSQADRTGAYGYTF | TGTGCCAGCAGCCAAGCCGATAGGACAGGGGCCTATGGCTACACCTTC | TRBJ1-2 | few | TRBD1 | TRBV7-9
CASPSSEKLFF | TGCGCCAGCCCTTCTTCCGAAAAACTGTTTTTT | TRBJ1-4 | few | - | TRBV10-2
CASRGVTDTQYF | TGTGCCAGCAGGGGGGTCACGGATACGCAGTATTTT | TRBJ2-3 | - | - | TRBV9
CASSYRGTGFSTYNEQFF | TGTGCCAGCAGTTACAGGGGTACAGGGTTTAGCACCTACAATGAGCAGTTCTTC | TRBJ2-1 | - | - | TRBV6-2/TRBV6-3
CASRNRGLSYEQYF | TGTGCCAGCAGAAACAGGGGGCTGTCCTACGAGCAGTACTTC | TRBJ2-7 | - | TRBD1 | TRBV12-3/TRBV12-4
CASSSTRLRETQYF | TGTGCCAGCAGCTCCACCAGGTTACGAGAGACCCAGTACTTC | TRBJ2-5 | few | - | TRBV7-2
CASSLQHTSAEAFF | TGTGCCAGCAGCTTACAGCACACTAGCGCTGAAGCTTTCTTT | TRBJ1-1 | few | - | TRBV12-3/TRBV12-4
CSARAILTGQPFTYEQYF | TGCAGTGCTAGAGCGATCCTCACCGGACAGCCCTTCACCTACGAGCAGTACTTC | TRBJ2-7 | - | - | TRBV20-1
CASSGIGNTIYF | TGTGCCAGCTCGGGAATAGGAAACACCATATATTTT | TRBJ1-3 | few | - | TRBV6-5
CASSQNQGTEAFF | TGCGCCAGCAGCCAGAACCAGGGCACTGAAGCTTTCTTT | TRBJ1-1 | - | - | TRBV4-3
CSEIDRGNEQFF | TGCAGCGAAATCGACAGAGGGAATGAGCAGTTCTTC | TRBJ2-1 | many | - | TRBV29-1
CASSPGLAGANVLTF | TGTGCCAGCAGCCCCGGACTCGCTGGGGCCAACGTCCTGACTTTC | TRBJ2-6 | many | - | TRBV11-2
CSARDDRLNTEAFF | TGCAGTGCTAGAGACGACAGACTGAACACTGAAGCTTTCTTT | TRBJ1-1 | - | - | TRBV20-1
CSASGGDYGYTF | TGCAGTGCATCGGGGGGAGACTATGGCTACACCTTC | TRBJ1-2 | few | - | TRBV20-1
CASSSSGTSEAFF | TGTGCCAGCAGCTCCTCAGGTACCAGTGAAGCTTTCTTT | TRBJ1-1 | few | - | TRBV7-3
CASSLFRQSYQETQYF | TGTGCCAGCAGCTTGTTTAGACAATCCTACCAAGAGACCCAGTACTTC | TRBJ2-5 | - | - | TRBV5-8
CASSTREWPSNQPQHF | TGTGCCAGCAGCACACGGGAGTGGCCGAGCAATCAGCCCCAGCATTTT | TRBJ1-5 | few | - | TRBV7-2
CASRRAGHTGELFF | TGTGCCAGCAGGCGAGCGGGGCACACCGGGGAGCTGTTTTTT | TRBJ2-2 | few | TRBD2 | TRBV6-5
CASSLKGGMNTEAFF | TGTGCCAGCAGCTTAAAAGGGGGGATGAACACTGAAGCTTTCTTT | TRBJ1-1 | few | - | TRBV11-2
CASSQELFRNTEAFF | TGCGCCAGCAGCCAAGAATTATTCCGGAACACTGAAGCTTTCTTT | TRBJ1-1 | few | - | TRBV4-1
CASSDYEQFF | TGTGCCAGCAGCGATTATGAGCAGTTCTTC | TRBJ2-1 | many | - | TRBV7-2
CASSGWTGPPYHYGYTF | TGTGCCAGCAGCGGATGGACAGGACCTCCTTACCATTATGGCTACACCTTC | TRBJ1-2 | - | TRBD1 | TRBV7-2
CASSSGRQSYNEQFF | TGTGCCAGCAGTTCAGGGAGACAGAGCTACAATGAGCAGTTCTTC | TRBJ2-1 | - | - | TRBV25-1
CASSFGANYNEQFF | TGTGCCAGCAGTTTTGGGGCCAATTACAATGAGCAGTTCTTC | TRBJ2-1 | few | - | TRBV27
CASSLGIGMNTEAFF | TGTGCCAGCAGCTTGGGGATTGGAATGAACACTGAAGCTTTCTTT | TRBJ1-1 | few | - | TRBV7-3
CASSSHRGGEQETQYF | TGTGCCAGCAGCTCTCACAGGGGAGGGGAACAAGAGACCCAGTACTTC | TRBJ2-5 | - | - | TRBV7-9
CSAYRGGNEKLFF | TGCAGTGCTTACAGGGGTGGGAATGAAAAACTGTTTTTT | TRBJ1-4 | few | TRBD1 | TRBV20-1
CASRPNGGEQYF | TGCGCCAGCAGGCCTAACGGGGGCGAGCAGTACTTC | TRBJ2-7 | - | - | TRBV10-2
CASSYSAGNYEQYF | TGTGCCAGCAGTTATTCCGCCGGGAATTACGAGCAGTACTTC | TRBJ2-7 | few | - | TRBV6-6
CASSARLENTEAFF | TGTGCCAGCAGCGCCCGTTTAGAGAACACTGAAGCTTTCTTT | TRBJ1-1 | - | - | TRBV9
CASSQSAGGYLHF | TGTGCCAGCAGCCAAAGTGCGGGGGGCTACCTCCACTTT | TRBJ1-6 | few | - | TRBV7-8
CASSYSVTGLNTQYF | TGTGCCAGCAGTTACTCGGTTACAGGCCTAAATACGCAGTATTTT | TRBJ2-3 | few | - | TRBV6-2/TRBV6-3
CASSAGNTEAFF | TGTGCCAGCAGCGCCGGTAACACTGAAGCTTTCTTT | TRBJ1-1 | many | - | TRBV7-9
CASSPEGSHGYEQYF | TGTGCCAGCAGCCCTGAAGGATCCCATGGATACGAGCAGTACTTC | TRBJ2-7 | - | - | TRBV13
CSVLTPGNSPLHF | TGCAGCGTTCTGACTCCGGGAAATTCACCCCTCCACTTT | TRBJ1-6 | few | - | TRBV29-1
CSAPDRGGNQPQHF | TGCAGTGCCCCGGACAGGGGGGGCAATCAGCCCCAGCATTTT | TRBJ1-5 | - | TRBD1 | TRBV20-1
CASSQGSGRQETQYF | TGCGCCAGCAGCCAAGGAAGCGGACGACAAGAGACCCAGTACTTC | TRBJ2-5 | few | - | TRBV4-3
CATSRGQDLQYF | TGTGCCACCAGCCGCGGACAGGACCTTCAGTACTTC | TRBJ2-4 | many | TRBD1 | TRBV15
CASSLGRDWFYNEQFF | TGTGCCAGCAGCTTGGGCCGGGACTGGTTCTACAATGAGCAGTTCTTC | TRBJ2-1 | - | - | TRBV7-2
CASSHEEGAQHF | TGTGCCAGCAGCCACGAAGAGGGAGCCCAGCATTTT | TRBJ1-5 | - | - | TRBV4-2